The clone carrying this T cell receptor beta chain was seen only a few times. The data belong to a study of T-cell reconstitution after alpha-beta-depleted transplantation in children. Unique molecular identifiers were built into the TCRbeta library. MiXCR was run by TCRdb on the PCR reads, yielding one entry per CDR3 protein. The data show around 370,000 distinct CDR3 sequences, about 9.4% seen once. This specimen consisted of PBMCs from the stem cell graft donor, obtained from the stem cell graft. The sequence was collected from a human donor who donated a stem cell graft to a child with acute lymphoblastic leukemia.

CDR3 residues: CASSLGGFRGNQPQHF. CDR3 coding DNA: TGCGCCAGCAGCTTGGGTGGGTTCAGGGGCAATCAGCCCCAGCATTTT. The V and J genes are TRBV5-1 and TRBJ1-5; D may be TRBD1 (5 bases). The V gene's germline CDR1 is SGHRS and CDR2 YFSETQ. The V gene lost 0 bases and the J gene lost 2 bases, with 12 bases spanning the gap. This CDR3 contains 16 residues.